This entry lists 25 T cell receptor beta chains sequenced from one sample in a study of neurological immune-mediated disorders. TCRdb recomputed calls from the 5' RACE reads with MiXCR, one row per CDR3 protein. The profile shows around 53,000 distinct CDR3 sequences, roughly 7.7% of them singletons. Time point reported: longitudinal time-point 3. Source material: PBMCs. The receptors come from a woman in her forties in good health.

In its sample, this clonotype was seen many times. CDR3 sequence: CASSKGLGETQYF. In DNA form, the CDR3 reads TGTGCCAGCAGCAAGGGGCTGGGGGAGACCCAGTACTTC. The rearrangement uses TRBV12-3 or TRBV12-4 and TRBJ2-5, with D possibly being TRBD1 (5 bases). This CDR3 has 13 residues. Deletions cut 6 bases from V and 5 bases from J, with 13 bases between.

This clonotype has a count of ten or more. The chain couples TRBV20-1 to TRBJ2-5; the D call may be TRBD1 or TRBD2 (5 bases each). Deletions cut 6 bases from V and 7 bases from J, with 18 bases between. Germline V CDR1 and CDR2: DFQATT, SNEGSKA (reference sequence). CDR3 length: 13 residues. The CDR3 spells CSASDRDRATQYF. CDR3 DNA sequence: TGCAGTGCCTCGGACCGGGACCGTGCGACCCAGTACTTC.

At least ten counts were recorded for this clonotype. V usage is TRBV5-6 and J usage is TRBJ2-5; D unresolved. CDR3 size: 14 residues. CDR1 and CDR2 (germline): SGHDT, YYEEEE. Deletions cut 1 base from V and 1 base from J, with 8 bases between. Written as DNA, the CDR3 is TGTGCCAGCAGCTTGCTTGGTCTCCAAGAGACCCAGTACTTC. Amino acids: CASSLLGLQETQYF.

This clonotype was detected only a few times. In DNA, the CDR3 is TGCGCCAGCAGGTCCTCCGGGACAGCCGGCACCGGGGAGCTGTTTTTT. Protein product: CASRSSGTAGTGELFF. This chain connects TRBV5-1 to TRBJ2-2, with 7 positions matching TRBD1. J gave up 4 bases and V 5 bases, and 11 bases lay outside the gene matches. This CDR3 comprises 16 residues. Germline CDR1 and CDR2: SGHRS and YFSETQ.

Regarding this clonotype: A read error may account for a junction end that differs from germline. This chain joins TRBV5-1 and TRBJ1-1; D gene ambiguous. The CDR3 has 14 residues. Germline V gene sequence: CDR1 SGHRS, CDR2 YFSETQ. The CDR3 here is CASRLAPTNTEAFF. CDR3 nucleotide sequence: TGCGCCAGCAGATTGGCCCCGACGAACACTGAAGCTTTCTTT.

This clonotype was seen many times. This sequence joins TRBV5-1 and TRBJ2-2, with 8 positions matching TRBD1. This CDR3 comprises 16 residues. Trimming at V came to 7 bases and at J to 4 bases, leaving 12 bases not matched to a gene. The germline V gene has CDR1 SGHRS and CDR2 YFSETQ. CDR3 coding DNA: TGCGCCAGCGGATATGGACAGGGTCAAGGCACCGGGGAGCTGTTTTTT. This gives the protein CASGYGQGQGTGELFF.

This clonotype has a count of ten or more. Compared with germline, one end of the junction differs, possibly owing to a read error. The chain has TRBV9 and TRBJ1-2; D possibly corresponds to TRBD1 (6 bases). Germline values: CDR1 SGDLS, CDR2 YYNGEE. The CDR3 spans 14 residues. The CDR3 sequence is CASRPAAREGVLLF. The CDR3 coding sequence is TGTGCCAGCAGGCCAGCCGCCAGGGAGGGGGTCCTGCTCTTC.

This clonotype has at least ten counts. The V call is TRBV6-5, the J call TRBJ1-3; D is uncertain. Germline loops: CDR1 MNHEY, CDR2 SVGAGI. This CDR3 has 13 residues. V was pared by 7 bases and J by 4 bases, with 11 bases between. CDR3 sequence (DNA): TGTGCCAGCAAAAAGGGAGCCGGAAACACCATATATTTT. It specifies CASKKGAGNTIYF.

Ten or more counts support this clonotype. This rearrangement joins TRBV20-1 to TRBJ2-7; D is possibly TRBD1 (6 bases). CDR3 size: 12 residues. Between the trimmed V and J ends, which lost 3 bases and 2 bases, there was a span of 8 bases. The germline V gene encodes CDR1 DFQATT and CDR2 SNEGSKA (reference sequence). In DNA form, the CDR3 reads TGCAGTGCTAGGGACAGAGCCTACGAGCAGTACTTC. Protein: CSARDRAYEQYF.

In this sample, this clonotype turned up a few times. The chain recombines TRBV7-2 with TRBJ2-5, with D hard to call. Germline CDR1 SGHTA, CDR2 FQGNSA. Trimming cost V 9 bases and J 0 bases, with 17 bases left between them. This CDR3 spans 15 amino acids. CDR3 coding DNA: TGTGCCAGTAGCCACGGGCGGCCGTACCAAGAGACCCAGTACTTC. As protein: CASSHGRPYQETQYF.

Ten or more counts support this clonotype. V usage is TRBV20-1 and J usage is TRBJ2-1; a possible D gene is TRBD2 (5 bases). Germline V gene data show CDR1 as DFQATT and CDR2 as SNEGSKA (reference sequence). V was shortened by 6 bases and J by 0 bases, with 21 bases between the two germline ends. This CDR3 has 17 amino acids. CDR3 region: CSANNLSPGSSYNEQFF. The DNA for the CDR3 is TGCAGTGCGAACAATCTCAGCCCGGGGAGCTCCTACAATGAGCAGTTCTTC.

This clonotype has a count of ten or more. The rearrangement uses TRBV20-1 and TRBJ2-1; 7 bases align to TRBD1. V gave up 5 bases and J gave up 7 bases; unmatched junction bases: 2. The germline gives CDR1 DFQATT, CDR2 SNEGSKA (reference sequence). The CDR3 extends over 11 amino acids. The CDR3 loop reads CSARQGNEQFF. Written as DNA, the CDR3 is TGCAGTGCTCGACAGGGAAATGAGCAGTTCTTC.

Notes on this clonotype: A much more abundant neighbour one base away suggests this may be a read error. The chain carries TRBV5-1 and TRBJ1-1; D not certain. Germline V gives CDR1 SGHRS, CDR2 YFSETQ. This CDR3 spans 14 amino acids. The DNA of the CDR3 is TGCCCCAGCAGCTTGGATAGCTCGGACACTGAAGCTTTCTTT. It codes for CPSSLDSSDTEAFF.

There are many counts of this clonotype. V gene TRBV20-1 combines with J gene TRBJ2-7, with TRBD2 identical over 13 bases. This CDR3 has 13 residues. V lost 5 bases to trimming and J lost 5 bases; unmatched junction nucleotides: 3. Per germline, CDR1 DFQATT and CDR2 SNEGSKA (reference sequence). CDR3 sequence: CSAGGLAGNEQYF. In DNA form, the CDR3 reads TGCAGTGCTGGGGGACTAGCGGGAAACGAGCAGTACTTC.

This clonotype has at least ten counts. The junction departs from germline at one end; a sequencing error may be responsible. The chain recombines TRBV7-2 with TRBJ1-5; D not certain. The CDR3 is 13 residues long. Germline CDR1 and CDR2: SGHTA and FQGNSA. This chain's CDR3 is CASSLGSSQPQHF. In DNA form, the CDR3 reads TGTGCCAGCAGCTTAGGGAGCAGTCAGCCCCAGCATTTT.

This clonotype was found many times. The CDR3 DNA reads as TGTGCCAGCAGGAGGAGTACTTTATCTCTTTCGGCCAACGTCCTGACTTTC. Translated, it gives CASRRSTLSLSANVLTF. This sequence joins TRBV6-5 and TRBJ2-6, with D uncertain. Trimming left V 6 bases short and J 6 bases short, with 21 bases between. Per germline, CDR1 MNHEY and CDR2 SVGAGI. The CDR3 totals 17 residues.

This clonotype has ten or more counts. V and J are TRBV10-2 and TRBJ2-1, with 14 nucleotides matching TRBD2. This CDR3 region has 15 residues. Looked up from germline, CDR1 is WSHSY and CDR2 is SAAADI. Unmatched junction bases numbered 7, after V lost 6 bases and J lost 9 bases. For the CDR3, the DNA is TGCGCCAGCAGACCGGGACTAGCGGGAGCGGGTGAGCAGTTCTTC. Its translation: CASRPGLAGAGEQFF.

Ten or more counts support this clonotype. This chain joins TRBV27 and TRBJ2-7; D tentatively reads TRBD1 or TRBD2 (5 bases each). Germline values: CDR1 MNHEY, CDR2 SMNVEV (reference sequence). The CDR3 sequence is 14 residues long. Trimming removed 8 bases at V and 4 bases at J, with 18 bases between. CDR3 in amino acids: CASGAERDAYEQYF. The CDR3 DNA follows: TGTGCCAGCGGCGCGGAACGGGACGCATACGAGCAGTACTTC.

In nucleotides, the CDR3 is TGCGCCAGCAGCCAAAGTCCTGCCGGACATGGGACCTATGGCTACACCTTC. Protein sequence: CASSQSPAGHGTYGYTF. The chain recombines TRBV4-3 with TRBJ1-2, with D perhaps matching TRBD1 (5 bases). The CDR3 has 17 residues. V was pared by 2 bases and J by 4 bases, with 20 bases between. The germline gives CDR1 LGHNA, CDR2 YSLEER.

This clonotype appeared many times. V gene TRBV7-2 combines with J gene TRBJ2-2; D is unclear. This CDR3 contains 14 residues. V lost 0 bases, J lost 7 bases, and 9 bases lay in between. Per germline, CDR1 SGHTA and CDR2 FQGNSA. CDR3 DNA sequence: TGTGCCAGCAGCTTAGCCCGCGTTAGCGGGGAGCTGTTTTTT. This encodes CASSLARVSGELFF.

A few counts support this clonotype. One base away lies a much larger clone, so this may be a sequencing read error. The chain is built from TRBV4-3 and TRBJ2-1, with D perhaps assigned TRBD1 or TRBD2 (5 bases each). Per the germline V gene, CDR1 is LGHNA and CDR2 is YSLEER. The CDR3 loop spans 17 amino acids. Trimming pared 3 bases from V and 1 base from J, leaving 16 bases between. The CDR3 DNA sequence: TGCGCCAGCAGCCACGGAATAGTGGGACCGTCCTACAATGAGCAGTTCTTC. It translates to CASSHGIVGPSYNEQFF.

At least ten counts were recorded for this clonotype. CDR3 DNA sequence: TGTGCCAGCAGTCGTCACCCCGGGGGCCTCCACTTT. It is translated as CASSRHPGGLHF. The chain joins TRBV12-3 or TRBV12-4 to TRBJ1-6, with D maybe TRBD1 (5 bases). V was trimmed by 5 bases and J by 15 bases, leaving 14 bases between them. There are 12 residues in the CDR3.

This clonotype was recorded many times. This chain joins TRBV5-1 and TRBJ2-1; a weak D match, TRBD2 (6 bases). The CDR3 consists of 18 residues. The germline V gene has CDR1 SGHRS and CDR2 YFSETQ. Between the trimmed V and J ends, which lost 0 bases and 0 bases, there was a span of 16 bases. Here the CDR3 reads CASSLGSGWVSSYNEQFF. The CDR3 DNA is TGCGCCAGCAGCTTGGGTAGCGGCTGGGTAAGCTCCTACAATGAGCAGTTCTTC.

This clonotype was recorded many times. The chain links TRBV4-3 to TRBJ2-5; D ambiguous. Deletions cut 0 bases from V and 0 bases from J, with 5 bases between. This CDR3 is 14 amino acids long. Germline V gene data show CDR1 as LGHNA and CDR2 as YSLEER. CDR3 nucleotide sequence: TGCGCCAGCAGCCAAGAACGGCACCAAGAGACCCAGTACTTC. Amino acid sequence: CASSQERHQETQYF.

At least ten counts were recorded for this clonotype. V is TRBV7-8 and J is TRBJ2-5, with D tentatively TRBD2 (6 bases). The CDR3 spans 18 residues. V dropped 4 bases and J dropped 5 bases, with 26 bases sitting between them. The V gene's germline CDR1 is SGHVS and CDR2 FQNEAQ. The CDR3 DNA is TGTGCCAGCAGCTCCGTGAGGCCGCGGGGAGGTGTAGGGGAGACCCAGTACTTC. This gives the protein CASSSVRPRGGVGETQYF.